Sequencing of this TCR beta chain was carried out in a study of glioma-infiltrating T cells. Looked up from germline, CDR1 is KGHSH and CDR2 is LQKENI. The CDR3 length is 19 residues. Amplification of TCR alpha and beta CDR3 regions from RNA used iRepertoire nested multiplex PCR. One-step reverse transcription and amplification started from roughly 100-400 ng of tissue mRNA or PBMC total RNA. TCRdb processed the multiplex PCR reads anew with MiXCR; each CDR3 protein has one entry. This table holds approximately 190,000 distinct CDR3 sequences, around 32% found once. Overall study findings and caveats: Gliomas, especially low-grade, showed above-expected tissue-blood divergence; non-neoplastic patients showed below. Very few CDR3 sequences were shared between tissue and blood.

Notes on this clonotype: Its target is unknown. This clone may be a read error of a much larger clone one base away.

Input material: glioma tissue, nonneoplastic brain tissue, or PBMCs (not recorded which). The receptor was isolated from a human donor with low-grade glioma or glioblastoma, undergoing nonglioma brain surgery, or in good health (not recorded which). This chain connects TRBV18 to TRBJ2-6, with D tentatively TRBD1 or TRBD2 (5 bases each). The CDR3 loop is CASSPRNSGGTSGANALTF. For the CDR3, the DNA is TGTGCCAGCTCACCACGGAATAGTGGGGGAACCTCTGGGGCCAACGCCCTGACTTTC.